A single sample is the source of the 22 T cell receptor beta chains below, sequenced in a study of cytomegalovirus exposure and HLA in healthy donors listed by TCRdb under 2017. The library was generated by the immunoSEQ multiplex PCR assay. For the multiplex PCR, a mixture combining 60 forward primers for TCR Vbeta segments and 13 reverse primers for TCR Jbeta segments was used. TCRdb mirrors the immuneACCESS table, restricted to in-frame sequences. Some clones are absent from its copies; in checked studies, under half trace to an unresolved V gene, and the reason for the others is unknown. For this sample there are over 110,000 clones; around 80% appear just once. The ten largest clones capture approximately 9.7% of the sample. The sample comprised PBMCs. These receptors were taken from a woman between 55 and 75 years old in good health and CMV-seropositive.

Written as DNA, the CDR3 is TGTGCCAGCAGCCCCTACGGGTTGGTACAGGGCTCTGAAGCTTTCTTT. As protein: CASSPYGLVQGSEAFF. The chain carries TRBV7-3 and TRBJ1-1, with D possibly matching TRBD1 (6 bases). Between the trimmed V and J ends, which lost 5 bases and 6 bases, there was a span of 22 bases. The CDR3 consists of 16 residues. Germline CDR1 SGHTA, CDR2 FQGTGA.

The chain carries TRBV27 and TRBJ2-7; weak D call: TRBD2 (6 bases). The CDR3 is 13 residues long. Germline lookup yields CDR1 MNHEY and CDR2 SMNVEV (reference sequence). The germline V and J ends were trimmed by 2 bases and 6 bases, with 11 bases remaining between them. The CDR3 bases are TGTGCCAGCAGTTTAGGGGGACTTCCCGAGCAGTACTTC. This translates into CASSLGGLPEQYF.

J is TRBJ1-6 and V is TRBV30, with no clear D. The CDR3 spans 11 residues. Germline-derived CDR1 and CDR2 are GTSNPN and SVGIG (reference sequence). The V end lost 3 bases, the J end lost 9 bases, and 6 bases lay between the germline ends. The DNA for the CDR3 is TGTGCCTGGAGGAGCGGTTCACCCCTCCACTTT. Translating it yields CAWRSGSPLHF.

This sequence joins TRBV2 and TRBJ2-1, with 8 nucleotides matching TRBD2. Germline CDR1 and CDR2: SNHLY and FYNNEI. The junction had 6 bases not matched to a gene; V was cut back by 2 bases and J by 3 bases. CDR3 length equals 16 residues. The CDR3 sequence: CASSEPGGGNYNEQFF. Written as DNA, the CDR3 is TGTGCCAGCAGTGAACCCGGCGGGGGGAACTACAATGAGCAGTTCTTC.

The chain joins TRBV10-2 to TRBJ2-5; 7 bases match TRBD2. Germline CDR1 reads WSHSY; CDR2 reads SAAADI. This CDR3 has 15 amino acids. Trimming at V came to 4 bases and at J to 5 bases, leaving 10 bases not matched to a gene. CDR3 amino acids: CASSAPGLGGETQYF. The DNA of the CDR3 is TGCGCCAGCAGTGCCCCGGGACTCGGGGGGGAGACCCAGTACTTC.

In this sample, this clone turned up once. The rearrangement uses TRBV7-9 and TRBJ2-1; D gene unclear. Germline V gene lookup returns CDR1 SEHNR and CDR2 FQNEAQ (reference sequence). V lost 5 bases and J 5 bases, leaving 10 bases between the germline ends. The CDR3 sequence is 13 residues long. The chain's CDR3 is CASSHRQDNEQFF. The CDR3 DNA is TGTGCCAGCAGCCACCGCCAGGACAATGAGCAGTTCTTC.

This chain uses TRBV5-4 with TRBJ2-3; D unclear. CDR3 length: 13 residues. V was cut by 4 bases and J by 4 bases, with 10 bases left in between. The germline V gene encodes CDR1 SGHNT and CDR2 YYREEE (reference sequence). The DNA of the CDR3 is TGTGCCAGCAGCGCCCGGAGCGCAGATACGCAGTATTTT. Residues: CASSARSADTQYF.

The chain links TRBV5-1 to TRBJ1-1; D gene uncertain. With 0 bases removed from V and 0 bases from J, the gap between germline ends came to 15 bases. The germline gives CDR1 SGHRS, CDR2 YFSETQ. The CDR3 sequence is 17 residues long. The DNA for the CDR3 is TGCGCCAGCAGCTTGGACGGCAGCCGGGTTATGAACACTGAAGCTTTCTTT. Protein sequence: CASSLDGSRVMNTEAFF.

The V call is TRBV6-4, the J call TRBJ1-1; D unresolved. From germline, CDR1 is MRHNA and CDR2 SNTAGT. The CDR3 has 13 amino acids. V lost 5 bases, J lost 1 base, and 8 bases lay in between. In DNA form, the CDR3 reads TGTGCCAGCAGTTTGGGCCCGAACACTGAAGCTTTCTTT. It codes for CASSLGPNTEAFF.

The CDR3 nucleotides are TGCGCCAGCAGCCAAGAGGTCCGTGGAGGGGAGCAGTTCTTC. It translates to CASSQEVRGGEQFF. The V and J genes are TRBV4-1 and TRBJ2-1; weak D call: TRBD2 (6 bases). Between the trimmed V and J ends, which lost 0 bases and 10 bases, there was a span of 13 bases. The germline V gene has CDR1 MGHRA and CDR2 YSYEKL. The CDR3 sequence is 14 residues long.

This chain uses TRBV5-1 with TRBJ2-7; 8 bases fit TRBD2. The CDR3 length is 15 residues. J lost 4 bases, V lost 0 bases, and 6 bases had no gene match. Germline CDR1 reads SGHRS; CDR2 reads YFSETQ. This chain's CDR3 is CASSLEGTRVYEQYF. CDR3 DNA sequence: TGCGCCAGCAGCTTGGAAGGGACTAGGGTGTACGAGCAGTACTTC.

The chain employs TRBV20-1 and TRBJ2-5, with D unresolved. The J call may be in error: the DNA end matches TRBJ2-7 better. The CDR3 loop spans 11 amino acids. Germline lookup yields CDR1 DFQATT and CDR2 SNEGSKA (reference sequence). CDR3 loop: CSARRLAEQYF. DNA for the CDR3: TGCAGTGCTAGACGACTGGCCGAGCAGTACTTC.

The chain links TRBV5-1 to TRBJ1-1, with no clear D. The CDR3 is 13 amino acids. The V end lost 5 bases, the J end lost 4 bases, and 12 bases lay between the germline ends. Germline CDR1 and CDR2: SGHRS and YFSETQ. The DNA for the CDR3 is TGCGCCAGCAGTCAGGACGGGGTCACTGAAGCTTTCTTT. Translated: CASSQDGVTEAFF.

This clone was detected only a few times. The gene calls are TRBV27 and TRBJ2-1; 11 bases are shared with TRBD2. V trimming: 5 bases; J trimming: 7 bases; junction bases outside the gene matches: 7. The CDR3 covers 15 residues. The V gene's germline CDR1 is MNHEY and CDR2 SMNVEV (reference sequence). CDR3 coding DNA: TGTGCCAGCAGTGCTACTAGCGGGAGTTCTAATGAGCAGTTCTTC. Its protein product is CASSATSGSSNEQFF.

This chain joins TRBV28 and TRBJ2-5, with 10 bases identical to TRBD2. The CDR3 has 15 residues. Germline trimming cut 2 bases from V and 7 bases from J; bases unmatched to any gene: 7. CDR1 and CDR2 (germline): MDHEN, SYDVKM. CDR3 nucleotide sequence: TGTGCCAGCAGTTTAGGCCTAGCGGGAGTGGGGACCCAGTACTTC. Protein sequence: CASSLGLAGVGTQYF. The whole variable domain, remainder taken from reference TRBV28 and TRBJ2-5, is DVKVTQSSRYLVKRTGEKVFLECVQDMDHENMFWYRQDPGLGLRLIYFSYDVKMKEKGDIPEGYSVSREKKERFSLILESASTNQTSMYLCASSLGLAGVGTQYFGPGTRLLVL.

This CDR3 reads CASSFGGTGFLDTQYF. The CDR3 region has the DNA TGTGCCAGCAGCTTCGGCGGGACAGGGTTCTTGGATACGCAGTATTTT. The chain recombines TRBV5-4 with TRBJ2-3; the match to TRBD1 covers 9 bases. Germline CDR1 and CDR2: SGHNT and YYREEE (reference sequence). J was trimmed by 6 bases and V by 2 bases; bases with no gene match: 10. The CDR3 totals 16 residues. Looking up the rest from reference TRBV5-4 and TRBJ2-3 gives the full variable domain: ETGVTQSPTHLIKTRGQQVTLRCSSQSGHNTVSWYQQALGQGPQFIFQYYREEENGRGNFPPRFSGLQFPNYSSELNVNALELDDSALYLCASSFGGTGFLDTQYFGPGTRLTVL.

This sequence joins TRBV30 and TRBJ2-7, with 7 nucleotides matching TRBD2. The CDR3 extends over 13 amino acids. The germline CDR1 and CDR2 sequences are GTSNPN and SVGIG (reference sequence). V was pared by 5 bases and J by 12 bases, with 16 bases of the junction left unmatched. The chain's CDR3 is CAWALGGDDIRYF. The CDR3 DNA sequence: TGTGCCTGGGCGTTGGGAGGGGACGACATCAGGTACTTC.

In this sample, this clone turned up once. This rearrangement joins TRBV27 to TRBJ1-5, with a tentative D call TRBD1 (5 bases). The CDR3 loop spans 14 amino acids. V was pared by 3 bases and J by 5 bases, with 11 bases between. Germline CDR1 MNHEY, CDR2 SMNVEV (reference sequence). DNA of the CDR3: TGTGCCAGCAGTTTTGGGGGGAGCTATCAGCCCCAGCATTTT. Protein: CASSFGGSYQPQHF.

The rearrangement links TRBV6-1 to TRBJ1-6, with D unresolved. V dropped 4 bases and J dropped 0 bases, with 13 bases sitting between them. The CDR3 is made up of 17 amino acids. Germline assignment: CDR1 MNHNS and CDR2 SASEGT. The CDR3: CASSGGRSSSYNSPLHF. The CDR3 bases are TGTGCCAGCAGTGGTGGCAGGTCGAGCTCCTATAATTCACCCCTCCACTTT.

J is TRBJ2-1 and V is TRBV18; D remains ambiguous. Trimming took off 3 bases at V and 4 bases at J, with 7 bases between the two ends. Germline V CDR1 and CDR2: KGHSH, LQKENI. CDR3 length equals 13 residues. CDR3 region: CASSPQEYNEQFF. In DNA form, the CDR3 reads TGTGCCAGCTCACCCCAGGAATACAATGAGCAGTTCTTC. The full variable domain, its missing parts supplied by reference TRBV18 and TRBJ2-1, is NAGVMQNPRHLVRRRGQEARLRCSPMKGHSHVYWYRQLPEEGLKFMVYLQKENIIDESGMPKERFSAEFPKEGPSILRIQQVVRGDSAAYFCASSPQEYNEQFFGPGTRLTVL.

The rearrangement joins TRBV4-1 to TRBJ2-5; D may be TRBD2 (5 bases). With the DNA end fitting TRBJ2-7 better, the J assignment may be wrong. This CDR3 contains 19 residues. Germline V gene lookup returns CDR1 MGHRA and CDR2 YSYEKL. The CDR3 DNA sequence: TGCGCCAGCAGCCAAGATCCCACCCTGGCTGGGGAGAGCTCCTACGAGCAGTACTTC. This translates into CASSQDPTLAGESSYEQYF.

The chain recombines TRBV5-1 with TRBJ2-5; D not resolved. The J call is in doubt because the DNA end fits TRBJ2-7 better. The V gene's germline CDR1 is SGHRS and CDR2 YFSETQ. The CDR3 is 13 amino acids. CDR3 bases: TGCGCCAGCAGAACAGCTCTTACCTACGAGCAGTACTTC. It specifies CASRTALTYEQYF.